This TCR beta chain appears in the sequencing data of a study of tumor-infiltrating lymphocytes in oesophageal squamous cell carcinoma. One entry per CDR3 protein, called by TCRdb with MiXCR from the PCR reads. The sample comprises approximately 20,000 distinct CDR3 sequences, 35% to 45% of which are singletons, and 12% rests with the top ten. This clonotype was seen many times. The CDR3 extends over 15 amino acids. Trimming removed 10 bases from V and 7 bases from J; junction bases left unmatched: 13. Germline CDR1 reads ENHRY; CDR2 reads SYGVKD. The rearrangement joins TRBV10-3 to TRBJ2-1; 10 bases fit TRBD2. This sequence was found in a male donor with esophageal squamous cell carcinoma. The sequencing sample was made of esophageal tumor tissue. The CDR3 is CASRTSGVVGNEQFF. For the CDR3, the DNA is TGTGCCAGCCGGACTAGCGGCGTTGTGGGGAATGAGCAGTTCTTC.